Following are 18 T cell receptor beta chains from one sample sequenced in a study of cytomegalovirus exposure and HLA in healthy donors. PCR amplification relied on 60 Vbeta primers (plus 13 Jbeta primers). Method: immunoSEQ multiplex PCR; TCRdb's copy keeps in-frame clones and lacks some. The sample contains 190,000 or so clones, 80% to 85% of which appear only once. The sequenced material came from PBMCs. These receptors all come from a man in his forties or fifties in good health and CMV-seronegative.

This rearrangement joins TRBV7-2 to TRBJ1-6; D may be TRBD1 (6 bases). The CDR3 is made up of 15 amino acids. The germline gives CDR1 SGHTA, CDR2 FQGNSA. V was trimmed by 5 bases and J by 7 bases, leaving 15 bases between them. The CDR3 spells CASSRRAGANSPLHF. In nucleotides, the CDR3 is TGTGCCAGCAGCCGCCGAGCGGGGGCGAATTCACCCCTCCACTTT.

V gene TRBV28 combines with J gene TRBJ2-3; D not certain. Trimming removed 2 bases from V and 1 base from J, with 7 bases in between. Germline-derived CDR1 and CDR2 are MDHEN and SYDVKM. The CDR3 is 14 amino acids. CDR3 protein: CASSLGLGTDTQYF. The CDR3 DNA follows: TGTGCCAGCAGTTTAGGGCTGGGCACAGATACGCAGTATTTT.

The chain is built from TRBV28 and TRBJ1-5, with 11 bases matching TRBD1. The CDR3 loop spans 17 amino acids. Germline V gene sequence: CDR1 MDHEN, CDR2 SYDVKM. J was trimmed by 6 bases and V by 6 bases; bases with no gene match: 13. For the CDR3, the DNA is TGTGCCAGCAGCCCCGGGACAGGGGGAACCATAACTCAGCCCCAGCATTTT. It encodes CASSPGTGGTITQPQHF.

V is TRBV18 and J is TRBJ2-3, with 14 bases aligning to TRBD2. The trim removed 2 bases at V and 5 bases at J, leaving 3 bases unmatched. There are 16 residues in the CDR3. Germline-derived CDR1 and CDR2 are KGHSH and LQKENI. DNA for the CDR3: TGTGCCAGCTCACCAGACGGACTAGCGGGAGGAGATACGCAGTATTTT. Its translation is CASSPDGLAGGDTQYF.

The rearrangement links TRBV25-1 to TRBJ1-5, with D perhaps matching TRBD1 (5 bases). Trimming took off 3 bases at V and 4 bases at J, with 7 bases between the two ends. Germline CDR1 MGHDK, CDR2 SYGVNS. The CDR3 runs to 13 residues. CDR3 region: CASSDQGNQPQHF. CDR3 coding DNA: TGTGCCAGCAGTGACCAGGGAAATCAGCCCCAGCATTTT.

The chain combines TRBV28 with TRBJ2-1; 8 bases map to TRBD2. This CDR3 has 15 residues. Unmatched junction bases numbered 4, after V lost 2 bases and J lost 4 bases. From germline, CDR1 is MDHEN and CDR2 SYDVKM. CDR3 residues: CASSLAGGVYNEQFF. The CDR3 bases are TGTGCCAGCAGTTTAGCGGGAGGTGTTTACAATGAGCAGTTCTTC. The whole variable domain, remainder taken from reference TRBV28 and TRBJ2-1, is DVKVTQSSRYLVKRTGEKVFLECVQDMDHENMFWYRQDPGLGLRLIYFSYDVKMKEKGDIPEGYSVSREKKERFSLILESASTNQTSMYLCASSLAGGVYNEQFFGPGTRLTVL.

This chain links TRBV19 with TRBJ2-1, with 10 bases fitting TRBD2. Germline V lookup: CDR1 LNHDA, CDR2 SQIVND (reference sequence). The trim removed 10 bases at V and 6 bases at J, leaving 15 bases unmatched. The CDR3 totals 16 residues. The CDR3 sequence: CATSAALAGEFNEQFF. The CDR3 DNA follows: TGTGCCACCTCGGCGGCCCTAGCGGGAGAGTTCAATGAGCAGTTCTTC.

The rearrangement joins TRBV16 to TRBJ1-5; tentative D call: TRBD1 (5 bases). From germline, CDR1 is KGHSY and CDR2 FQNENV. This CDR3 has 16 residues. The V end was cut by 0 bases, the J end by 6 bases, with 15 bases between. The CDR3 region has the DNA TGTGCCAGCAGCCAATCGCAGCTCAGGGAGGGTCAGCCCCAGCATTTT. Translated, it gives CASSQSQLREGQPQHF.

The CDR3 region has the DNA TGTGCCAGCTCACCACTGACAGGGGGTGAGACCCAGTACTTC. Its translation: CASSPLTGGETQYF. J is TRBJ2-5 and V is TRBV18; 9 nucleotides align to TRBD1. This CDR3 has 14 residues. Germline CDR1 and CDR2: KGHSH and LQKENI. Losses at the gene ends were 1 base for V and 5 bases for J; bases not matched to a gene: 2.

The chain has TRBV28 and TRBJ2-2; D not resolved. Germline V gene sequence: CDR1 MDHEN, CDR2 SYDVKM. The CDR3 runs to 12 residues. The V gene lost 7 bases and the J gene lost 2 bases, with 5 bases spanning the gap. The CDR3 DNA follows: TGTGCCAGCACGGTTAACACCGGGGAGCTGTTTTTT. It yields the protein CASTVNTGELFF.

Note on this clone: The germline gene is not matched at one end of the junction; a read error may be the cause. As DNA, the CDR3 is TGTGCCGGCAGCTTAGGAGGCCCTAAGACCCAGTACTTC. This sequence encodes CAGSLGGPKTQYF. The chain couples TRBV7-2 to TRBJ2-5, with a weak D call TRBD2 (5 bases). Germline V gene data show CDR1 as SGHTA and CDR2 as FQGNSA. This CDR3 region has 13 residues.

V usage is TRBV4-1 and J usage is TRBJ1-5, with 12 nucleotides matching TRBD1. The CDR3 runs 15 residues. Germline V gene lookup returns CDR1 MGHRA and CDR2 YSYEKL. Germline trimming cut 5 bases from V and 5 bases from J; bases unmatched to any gene: 4. DNA of the CDR3: TGCGCCAGCAGCTGGGGACAGGGGGCGGATCAGCCCCAGCATTTT. Translated, it gives CASSWGQGADQPQHF.

The rearrangement links TRBV7-8 to TRBJ2-5; 7 bases align to TRBD1. This CDR3 is 16 amino acids long. CDR1 SGHVS and CDR2 FQNEAQ come from the germline V gene. The trim removed 6 bases at V and 1 base at J, leaving 11 bases unmatched. The CDR3 nucleotides read TGTGCCAGCAGGGGGACGGGACAGACAATCCAAGAGACCCAGTACTTC. This translates into CASRGTGQTIQETQYF.

V gene TRBV7-8 combines with J gene TRBJ2-3; a possible D gene is TRBD2 (7 bases). CDR1 is SGHVS and CDR2 is FQNEAQ in the germline V gene. Trimming left V 4 bases short and J 5 bases short, with 19 bases between. The CDR3 covers 16 residues. CDR3 in amino acids: CASSSRRGGQKDTQYF. The CDR3 nucleotides are TGTGCCAGCAGCTCCAGAAGGGGGGGTCAGAAAGATACGCAGTATTTT.

The rearrangement links TRBV11-2 to TRBJ2-1, with 7 bases that match TRBD2. This CDR3 comprises 14 residues. The ends lost 10 bases at V and 0 bases at J; junction bases unmatched: 6. Germline loops: CDR1 SGHAT, CDR2 FQNNGV. The CDR3 DNA reads TGTGCCACCGGTCGGGGGGACTCCTACAATGAGCAGTTCTTC. This encodes CATGRGDSYNEQFF.

The chain recombines TRBV2 with TRBJ1-2; 9 positions agree with TRBD1. CDR1 and CDR2 (germline): SNHLY, FYNNEI. Germline trimming cut 6 bases from V and 6 bases from J; bases unmatched to any gene: 8. This CDR3 is built from 14 residues. This CDR3 reads CASRGGGQGHGYTF. CDR3 sequence (DNA): TGTGCCAGCAGAGGGGGAGGACAGGGGCATGGCTACACCTTC.

CDR3 sequence (DNA): TGTGCCATCAGTGAGTCGCGAAACGGTCGCTCCTACAATGAGCAGTTCTTC. Translated: CAISESRNGRSYNEQFF. The gene calls are TRBV10-3 and TRBJ2-1; unclear D gene. The germline V and J ends were trimmed by 0 bases and 0 bases, with 12 bases remaining between them. CDR3 size: 17 residues. CDR1 ENHRY and CDR2 SYGVKD come from the germline V gene.

The genes are TRBV9 and TRBJ2-1; weak D call: TRBD2 (7 bases). Trimming took 3 bases from V and 0 from J, leaving 16 bases between them. This CDR3 comprises 17 residues. Germline CDR1 reads SGDLS; CDR2 reads YYNGEE. The CDR3 DNA reads as TGTGCCAGCAGCGCCCGAGGGGGGGCTAGCTCCTACAATGAGCAGTTCTTC. Its translation is CASSARGGASSYNEQFF.